This T cell receptor beta chain was found in a study of regulatory T cells in long-lasting Graves disease. The time point was: newly diagnosed GD, antithyroid drugs for less than 3 months. PBMC-derived RNA was used for the TCR library. Germline V CDR1 and CDR2: SGHVS, FNYEAQ. This CDR3 contains 16 residues. The trim removed 5 bases at V and 0 bases at J, leaving 8 bases unmatched. Arm-PCR of CDR3 regions and iRepertoire HTBI primers were the basis on which TCR beta libraries were built. Using its own MiXCR run on the multiplex PCR reads, TCRdb lists one record per CDR3 protein. The sample lists some 460,000 distinct CDR3 sequences; about 17% were seen once. These data also featured in a second study, about T cells in Graves' hyperthyroidism and ophthalmopathy.

This chain joins TRBV7-6 and TRBJ1-1; 8 bases are a match to TRBD1. This sample comprised peripheral blood mononuclear cells (PBMCs), obtained at new diagnosis, from a patient treated with antithyroid drugs. This receptor was obtained from a middle-aged man with Graves disease. CDR3 in DNA: TGTGCCAGCAGCCTCGACAGGGGACACCTGAACACTGAAGCTTTCTTT. As protein: CASSLDRGHLNTEAFF.